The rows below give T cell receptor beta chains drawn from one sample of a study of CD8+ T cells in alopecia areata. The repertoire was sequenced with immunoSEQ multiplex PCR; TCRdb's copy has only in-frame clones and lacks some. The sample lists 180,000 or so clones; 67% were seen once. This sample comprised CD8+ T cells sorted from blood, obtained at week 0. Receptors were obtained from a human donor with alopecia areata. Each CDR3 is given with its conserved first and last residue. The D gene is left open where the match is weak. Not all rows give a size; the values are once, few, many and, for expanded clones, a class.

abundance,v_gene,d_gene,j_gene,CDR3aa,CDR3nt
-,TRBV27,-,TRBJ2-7,CASSMARSYEQYF,TGTGCCAGCAGTATGGCAAGATCCTACGAGCAGTACTTC
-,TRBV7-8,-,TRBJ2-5,CASSLREVETQYF,TGTGCCAGCAGCTTGAGGGAGGTGGAGACCCAGTACTTC
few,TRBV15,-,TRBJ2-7,CATGSDSYEQYF,TGTGCCACCGGTTCTGACAGCTACGAGCAGTACTTC
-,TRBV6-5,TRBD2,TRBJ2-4,CASSGEGLAKNIQYF,TGTGCCAGCAGCGGGGAGGGACTAGCCAAAAACATTCAGTACTTC
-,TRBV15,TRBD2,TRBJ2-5,CATSVAGGETQYF,TGTGCCACCAGTGTAGCGGGGGGCGAGACCCAGTACTTC
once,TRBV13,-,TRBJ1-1,CASLFGTDTEAFF,TGTGCCAGCCTTTTCGGTACGGACACTGAAGCTTTCTTT
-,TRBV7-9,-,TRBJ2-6,CASRPPAGANVLTF,TGTGCCAGCAGGCCCCCCGCTGGGGCCAACGTCCTGACTTTC
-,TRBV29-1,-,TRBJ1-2,CSVNGYGYTF,TGCAGCGTTAACGGGTATGGCTACACCTTC
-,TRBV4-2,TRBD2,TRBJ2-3,CASSHRLAGGPLDEGDTQYF,TGTGCCAGCAGCCATAGACTAGCGGGGGGGCCTCTCGACGAAGGAGATACGCAGTATTTT
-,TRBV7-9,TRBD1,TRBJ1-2,CASSSHNLGQGGGYTF,TGTGCCAGCAGCTCCCATAACCTCGGACAGGGTGGTGGCTACACCTTC
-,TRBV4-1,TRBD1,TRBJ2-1,CASSQEAVPGTGVGEQFF,TGCGCCAGCAGCCAAGAGGCCGTTCCCGGGACAGGGGTTGGTGAGCAGTTCTTC
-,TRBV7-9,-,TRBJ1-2,CASSAQYGYTF,TGTGCCAGCAGCGCCCAATATGGCTACACCTTC
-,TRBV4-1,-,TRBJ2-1,CASSQEGNEQFF,TGCGCCAGCAGCCAAGAAGGGAATGAGCAGTTCTTC
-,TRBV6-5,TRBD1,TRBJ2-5,CASSYVDRGLQETQYF,TGTGCCAGCAGTTACGTGGACAGGGGGCTTCAAGAGACCCAGTACTTC
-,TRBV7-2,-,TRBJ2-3,CASSQRAKDTQYF,TGTGCCAGCAGCCAGAGGGCAAAAGATACGCAGTATTTT
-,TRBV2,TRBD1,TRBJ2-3,CATRDSSLSTDTQYF,TGTGCCACCCGGGACAGCTCACTTAGCACAGATACGCAGTATTTT
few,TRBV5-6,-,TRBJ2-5,CASSLAGETQYF,TGTGCCAGCAGCTTGGCCGGGGAGACCCAGTACTTC
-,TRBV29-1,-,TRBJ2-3,CSVENWATQYF,TGCAGCGTTGAAAATTGGGCTACGCAGTATTTT
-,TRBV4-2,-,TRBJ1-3,CASSQDRRGIRGNTIYF,TGTGCCAGCAGCCAAGATCGTCGGGGCATCCGTGGAAACACCATATATTTT
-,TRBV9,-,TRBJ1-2,CASSVSGGISFDGYTF,TGTGCCAGCAGCGTTTCGGGGGGCATTTCGTTTGATGGCTACACCTTC
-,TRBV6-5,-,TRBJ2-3,CASGPEPISDTQYF,TGTGCCAGCGGACCAGAGCCCATTTCTGATACGCAGTATTTT
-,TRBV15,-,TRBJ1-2,CATSRYRASGYTF,TGTGCCACCAGCCGTTACAGGGCTAGTGGCTACACCTTC
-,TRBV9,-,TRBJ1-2,CASRGQTNYGYTF,TGTGCCAGCAGAGGTCAGACTAACTATGGCTACACCTTC